One sample yielded the 26 T cell receptor beta chains listed below, sequenced in a study of PD-1 blockade in classical Hodgkin lymphoma. Libraries were prepared by immunoSEQ multiplex PCR; TCRdb keeps only in-frame clonotypes and omits some of them. The table records 31,000 or so clones, around 71% of them present only once. All trial patients relapsed after autologous stem cell transplantation. The input for sequencing was peripheral blood mononuclear cells (PBMCs), taken before the second cycle of nivolumab. All receptors come from a human donor with classical Hodgkin lymphoma.

This clone was detected only a few times. The V gene is TRBV27, the J gene TRBJ2-3; D is tentatively TRBD1 or TRBD2 (5 bases each). V lost 7 bases to trimming and J lost 2 bases, with 13 bases between them. The CDR3 consists of 14 residues. Germline CDR1 is MNHEY and CDR2 is SMNVEV (reference sequence). The CDR3 DNA sequence: TGTGCCAGCAAAAGGGACGGGCCCACAGATACGCAGTATTTT. Translating it yields CASKRDGPTDTQYF.

The chain carries TRBV7-2 and TRBJ1-2, with 7 bases aligning to TRBD1. Germline V gene lookup returns CDR1 SGHTA and CDR2 FQGNSA. The trim removed 6 bases at V and 5 bases at J, leaving 12 bases unmatched. This CDR3 is built from 15 residues. This chain's CDR3 is CASRLNRGPSYGYTF. Written as DNA, the CDR3 is TGTGCCAGCAGGTTAAACAGGGGTCCCTCGTATGGCTACACCTTC.

The chain combines TRBV7-9 with TRBJ1-6; 8 bases are a match to TRBD1. Germline CDR1 SEHNR, CDR2 FQNEAQ (reference sequence). The ends lost 5 bases at V and 9 bases at J; junction bases unmatched: 9. The length of the CDR3 is 15 residues. The CDR3: CASSPTGGSISPLHF. CDR3 bases: TGTGCCAGCAGCCCTACAGGGGGTTCCATTTCACCCCTCCACTTT.

By its share, this clone is medium-sized. In nucleotides, the CDR3 is TGTGCCAGCAGCTTAGAGAGCGGGAGCTACAATGAGCAGTTCTTC. Translation gives CASSLESGSYNEQFF. The chain joins TRBV7-9 to TRBJ2-1, with 8 bases identical to TRBD2. The CDR3 runs to 15 residues. The germline CDR1 and CDR2 sequences are SEHNR and FQNEAQ (reference sequence). Germline trimming cut 1 base from V and 3 bases from J; bases unmatched to any gene: 2.

This chain connects TRBV6-1 to TRBJ2-2; no firm D call. CDR3 length: 12 amino acids. In germline, CDR1 is MNHNS, CDR2 SASEGT. With 7 bases removed from V and 4 bases from J, the gap between germline ends came to 7 bases. CDR3 protein: CASTRSTGELFF. Written as DNA, the CDR3 is TGTGCCAGCACCCGGAGCACCGGGGAGCTGTTTTTT.

This clone was picked up a small number of times. The rearrangement joins TRBV27 to TRBJ2-1, with unresolved D. The CDR3 is 13 amino acids. V was trimmed by 7 bases and J by 9 bases, leaving 16 bases between them. Germline loops: CDR1 MNHEY, CDR2 SMNVEV (reference sequence). The CDR3, as DNA: TGTGCCAGCACCCTCCGTTCAAGGCTTGAGCAGTTCTTC. It codes for CASTLRSRLEQFF.

This chain connects TRBV10-3 to TRBJ2-3; TRBD2 aligns across 11 bases. V shed 6 bases and J 5 bases; nucleotides not matched to a gene: 7. Germline lookup yields CDR1 ENHRY and CDR2 SYGVKD. The length of the CDR3 is 15 residues. CDR3 sequence: CAISQLAGEEDTQYF. CDR3 DNA: TGTGCCATCAGCCAACTAGCGGGGGAAGAAGATACGCAGTATTTT.

The chain uses TRBV6-1 and TRBJ2-2, with D possibly being TRBD1 (6 bases). The CDR3 contains 15 residues. Germline loops: CDR1 MNHNS, CDR2 SASEGT. V was pared by 6 bases and J by 2 bases, with 13 bases between. CDR3 DNA: TGTGCCAGCAGGGGGGCAGAGGCTAACACCGGGGAGCTGTTTTTT. Its translation: CASRGAEANTGELFF.

The chain has TRBV21-1 and TRBJ2-2; the table's D call TRBD1 went unverified against the DNA. TRBV21-1 is shown as a pseudogene. The length of the CDR3 is 21 residues. DNA of the CDR3: TGTGCCAGCAGCAAAGAAAGCAGAGGCAGGGCGACAGACGCGAACACCGGGGAGCTGTTTTTT. Protein: CASSKESRGRATDANTGELFF.

The chain carries TRBV4-3 and TRBJ2-1; 10 nucleotides line up with TRBD2. The V gene end was trimmed by 4 bases and the J gene end by 2 bases; junction bases not matched to a gene: 5. Germline V lookup: CDR1 LGHNA, CDR2 YSLEER. The CDR3 is made up of 16 amino acids. CDR3 DNA: TGCGCCAGCAGCCCTTTAGCGGGAGGACCCTACAATGAGCAGTTCTTC. It codes for CASSPLAGGPYNEQFF.

The rearrangement joins TRBV4-1 to TRBJ2-3, with D perhaps assigned TRBD1 or TRBD2 (6 bases each). Deletions cut 0 bases from V and 6 bases from J, with 16 bases between. CDR1 is MGHRA and CDR2 is YSYEKL in the germline V gene. The CDR3 has 16 residues. For the CDR3, the DNA is TGCGCCAGCAGCCAAGAAGTCGTCGGGGGCGCGGATACGCAGTATTTT. Protein: CASSQEVVGGADTQYF.

This clone is termed medium-sized. The chain couples TRBV28 to TRBJ1-2, with TRBD1 matching over 8 bases. CDR3 size: 13 residues. J gave up 3 bases and V 5 bases, and 2 bases lay outside the gene matches. CDR1 MDHEN and CDR2 SYDVKM come from the germline V gene. CDR3 DNA sequence: TGTGCCAGCAGTCGACAGGGGCACTATGGCTACACCTTC. Translating it yields CASSRQGHYGYTF.

This clone was detected a few times. The genes are TRBV5-6 and TRBJ2-5, with TRBD1 matching 8 bases. The V gene end was trimmed by 0 bases and the J gene end by 5 bases; junction bases not matched to a gene: 9. CDR1 and CDR2 from the germline V gene are SGHDT and YYEEEE. This CDR3 comprises 16 residues. CDR3 protein: CASSLDRGVVYETQYF. CDR3 bases: TGTGCCAGCAGCTTGGACAGGGGGGTGGTTTATGAGACCCAGTACTTC.

This clone was detected a few times. CDR3 nucleotide sequence: TGTGCCAGCAGCTGGCCGGGAGCACAAGAGACCCAGTACTTC. Residues: CASSWPGAQETQYF. This chain links TRBV7-9 with TRBJ2-5, with D perhaps matching TRBD2 (6 bases). The V end was cut by 4 bases, the J end by 2 bases, with 11 bases between. CDR3 length: 14 amino acids. CDR1 and CDR2 (germline): SEHNR, FQNEAQ (reference sequence).

This clone has just a few counts. V and J are TRBV7-2 and TRBJ2-1, with D hard to call. Looked up from germline, CDR1 is SGHTA and CDR2 is FQGNSA. This CDR3 is built from 14 residues. Trimming took 5 bases from V and 4 from J, leaving 12 bases between them. CDR3 protein: CASSPTGSYNEQFF. CDR3 coding DNA: TGTGCCAGCAGCCCAACGGGTTCATACAATGAGCAGTTCTTC. Together with reference TRBV7-2 and TRBJ2-1, the CDR3 gives the full variable domain: GAGVSQSPSNKVTEKGKDVELRCDPISGHTALYWYRQSLGQGLEFLIYFQGNSAPDKSGLPSDRFSAERTGGSVSTLTIQRTQQEDSAVYLCASSPTGSYNEQFFGPGTRLTVL.

The chain joins TRBV9 to TRBJ1-1; D gene uncertain. Germline V CDR1 and CDR2: SGDLS, YYNGEE. This CDR3 spans 14 amino acids. V lost 5 bases, J lost 0 bases, and 11 bases lay in between. CDR3 region: CASSAFLVNTEAFF. CDR3 sequence (DNA): TGTGCCAGCAGTGCCTTTCTGGTGAACACTGAAGCTTTCTTT.

This clone was observed a handful of times. This rearrangement joins TRBV10-3 to TRBJ1-3; D gene unclear. Trimming stripped 5 bases from V and 0 bases from J, with 11 bases between. Germline-derived CDR1 and CDR2 are ENHRY and SYGVKD. The CDR3 has 15 residues. The CDR3 sequence is CAISLMPFSGNTIYF. CDR3 nucleotide sequence: TGTGCCATCAGTTTGATGCCTTTCTCTGGAAACACCATATATTTT.

V gene TRBV7-9 combines with J gene TRBJ2-5; 8 nucleotides align to TRBD1. CDR1 is SEHNR and CDR2 is FQNEAQ in the germline V gene (reference sequence). The CDR3 covers 15 residues. With V trimmed by 6 bases and J by 5 bases, 11 bases remained unmatched. CDR3 sequence (DNA): TGTGCCAGCAGAACTACAGGGGGAACCGGGGAGACCCAGTACTTC. It translates to CASRTTGGTGETQYF.

This clone is categorized as medium-sized. The rearrangement links TRBV9 to TRBJ2-1; 9 nucleotides match TRBD2. Germline V lookup: CDR1 SGDLS, CDR2 YYNGEE. The CDR3 contains 16 residues. J lost 5 bases, V lost 5 bases, and 11 bases had no gene match. The DNA for the CDR3 is TGTGCCAGCAGTCGCCAGGCGGGAGGGTTGCACAATGAGCAGTTCTTC. This translates into CASSRQAGGLHNEQFF.

The J gene is TRBJ2-2, the V gene TRBV5-6; TRBD2 might be the D (6 bases). With 4 bases removed from V and 7 bases from J, the gap between germline ends came to 14 bases. The CDR3 totals 14 residues. Per the germline V gene, CDR1 is SGHDT and CDR2 is YYEEEE. CDR3 sequence: CASSLLGEVGELFF. In nucleotides, the CDR3 is TGTGCCAGCAGCCTTCTAGGGGAGGTCGGGGAGCTGTTTTTT.

This sequence joins TRBV7-2 and TRBJ2-2; possible D gene TRBD1, 6 bases. With 1 base removed from V and 9 bases from J, the gap between germline ends came to 6 bases. Germline CDR1 is SGHTA and CDR2 is FQGNSA. CDR3 length: 12 residues. CDR3 bases: TGTGCCAGCAGCTTAGGGGGGCGGGAGCTGTTTTTT. Translated, it gives CASSLGGRELFF.

This chain connects TRBV7-2 to TRBJ1-1; TRBD1 aligns across 12 bases. Germline CDR1 reads SGHTA; CDR2 reads FQGNSA. The CDR3 has 15 residues. Trimming at V came to 1 base and at J to 10 bases, leaving 7 bases not matched to a gene. CDR3 protein: CASSLGPGQGAGAFF. Written as DNA, the CDR3 is TGTGCCAGCAGCTTAGGCCCGGGACAGGGGGCGGGAGCTTTCTTT.

Within the sample, this clone is medium-sized. This chain uses TRBV7-9 with TRBJ1-1; D is possibly TRBD1 (5 bases). The V end lost 2 bases, the J end lost 1 base, and 8 bases lay between the germline ends. The CDR3 consists of 14 residues. Germline loops: CDR1 SEHNR, CDR2 FQNEAQ (reference sequence). In DNA form, the CDR3 reads TGTGCCAGCAGCTTAACGCAGGGGAACACTGAAGCTTTCTTT. Protein sequence: CASSLTQGNTEAFF. The whole variable domain, filled in from reference TRBV7-9 and TRBJ1-1, reads DTGVSQNPRHKITKRGQNVTFRCDPISEHNRLYWYRQTLGQGPEFLTYFQNEAQLEKSRLLSDRFSAERPKGSFSTLEIQRTEQGDSAMYLCASSLTQGNTEAFFGQGTRLTVV.

This clone was detected a few times. The gene calls are TRBV28 and TRBJ1-2; weak D call: TRBD1 (6 bases). This CDR3 is built from 15 residues. V was clipped by 2 bases and J by 1 base, with 11 bases between them. Germline V gene data show CDR1 as MDHEN and CDR2 as SYDVKM. The CDR3 loop reads CASSLPGVINYGYTF. CDR3 nucleotide sequence: TGTGCCAGCAGTTTACCAGGGGTCATTAACTATGGCTACACCTTC.

The V and J genes are TRBV6-1 and TRBJ1-5, with D hard to call. Germline V lookup: CDR1 MNHNS, CDR2 SASEGT. The CDR3 spans 14 residues. Trimming cost V 6 bases and J 3 bases, with 12 bases left between them. In DNA, the CDR3 is TGTGCCAGCAGCCGACGAGCGGACAATCAGCCCCAGCATTTT. The encoded protein is CASSRRADNQPQHF.

The genes are TRBV2 and TRBJ1-1; tentative D call: TRBD1 (5 bases). The V and J ends lost 6 bases and 4 bases respectively, with 21 bases between them. The CDR3 loop spans 16 amino acids. Germline loops: CDR1 SNHLY, CDR2 FYNNEI. The CDR3, as DNA: TGTGCCAGCAGCCACCCGGGGCCCTTGGGGGGCACTGAAGCTTTCTTT. This codes for CASSHPGPLGGTEAFF.